The source of this T cell receptor beta chain is a study of spatial heterogeneity in lung cancer. Overall study: Detection consistently yielded more beta chains than alpha chains. Study-level points and caveats: More often at tumor resection than at routine follow-up, ubiquitous expanded tumor TCRs were detected in the blood.

Time point: sample taken at primary tumor resection. Material for sequencing was whole RNA from tumor, nontumor lung or frozen PBMC, left unsorted. Samples were obtained from some 70 donors, all untreated early-stage non-small cell lung cancer patients. This clonotype was seen a few times. Its target is not known. The CDR3 covers 16 residues. Trimming cost V 7 bases and J 12 bases, with 31 bases left between them. Germline values: CDR1 SEHNR, CDR2 FQNEAQ (reference sequence). Every TCR cDNA molecule carried a tag that served as a unique molecular identifier. TCRdb reanalysed the 5' RACE reads using MiXCR and keeps one entry per CDR3 protein. The data hold approximately 90,000 distinct CDR3 sequences, with under 9% observed a single time.

The chain uses TRBV7-9 and TRBJ2-7; D may be TRBD2 (5 bases). This sequence was found in a male donor with early-stage non-small cell lung cancer. The specimen comprised PBMCs, sampled at surgery. The CDR3 loop is CASILSAAGELVDLYF. CDR3 coding DNA: TGTGCCAGCATCCTCTCAGCGGCTGGGGAGTTAGTAGACTTGTACTTC.